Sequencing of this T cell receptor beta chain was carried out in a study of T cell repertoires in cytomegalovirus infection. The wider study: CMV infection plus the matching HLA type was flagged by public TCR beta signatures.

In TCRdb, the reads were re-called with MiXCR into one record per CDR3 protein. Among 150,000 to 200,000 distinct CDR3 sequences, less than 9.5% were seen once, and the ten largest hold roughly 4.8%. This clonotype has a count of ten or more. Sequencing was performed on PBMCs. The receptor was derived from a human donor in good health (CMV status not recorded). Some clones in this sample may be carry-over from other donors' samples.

CDR3 in DNA: TGTGCCAGCAGCCCAGGCGGGACTAGTGCTACTCATACGCAGTATTTT. It is translated as CASSPGGTSATHTQYF. The chain carries TRBV5-4 and TRBJ2-3; 8 bases align to TRBD2. The V gene end was trimmed by 4 bases and the J gene end by 7 bases; junction bases not matched to a gene: 14. CDR1 is SGHNT and CDR2 is YYREEE in the germline V gene (reference sequence). The CDR3 extends over 16 amino acids.